This T cell receptor beta chain was retrieved from a study of blood T cell repertoires in COVID-19. Study-wide context: PBMCs, B-cell-depleted T cells, or T cells were the source of the cDNA or gDNA that made up the material.

The authors' processing: Reference gene primer amplification gave estimated nucleated cell counts. Generated by immunoSEQ multiplex PCR, the TCRdb table keeps only in-frame clones and is missing some. V and J calls and clone size are given by that table; D and trimming were obtained from the DNA. The sample shows roughly 170,000 clones, 80% to 90% of them seen only once. Per germline, CDR1 LNHDA and CDR2 SQIVND (reference sequence). The CDR3 has 15 amino acids. Germline trimming cut 6 bases from V and 1 base from J; bases unmatched to any gene: 5. The clonotype was recovered from a man in his 70s with active or convalescent COVID-19. The chain joins TRBV19 to TRBJ1-4, with TRBD1 matching 7 bases. The source material was peripheral blood. The CDR3 reads CASRRRQGTNEKLFF. DNA for the CDR3: TGTGCCAGTAGGCGCAGACAGGGAACTAATGAAAAACTGTTTTTT.